This T cell receptor (beta chain) derives from a study of regulatory T cells in long-lasting Graves disease. In building TCR beta libraries, iRepertoire HTBI primers were used together with Arm-PCR of CDR3 regions. As originally analysed: Among the samples, around 60 TRBV and 14 TRBJ segments were identified. TCRdb analysed the multiplex PCR reads with MiXCR anew, one entry per CDR3 protein. The V and J calls and clone size are TCRdb's, not the authors'. The repertoire has around 250,000 distinct CDR3 sequences, around 19% of them found once; the top ten carry about 14%. Study conclusions and caveats: Limited sample numbers may have lowered accuracy.

This CDR3 spans 14 amino acids. CDR1 LGHDT and CDR2 YNNKEL come from the germline V gene (reference sequence). This clonotype was recorded a few times. The target antigen is unknown. A much bigger clone sits one base away, suggesting this may be a read error. The time point denotes: newly diagnosed GD, antithyroid drugs for less than 3 months. The authors made the TCR library using RNA they extracted from PBMCs. These data also formed part of another study, on T cells in Graves' hyperthyroidism and ophthalmopathy. This second report adds: With the HTBI primer set, the TCR CDR3 went through a first round of RT-PCR. Peripheral blood also featured most of the thyroid clonotypes expanded above 0.001.

The origin of this receptor is a woman in her twenties or thirties with Graves disease. The source was peripheral blood mononuclear cells (PBMCs), collected at new diagnosis, from a patient treated with antithyroid drugs. The V call is TRBV3-1, the J call TRBJ2-3; 7 bases fit TRBD2. The J call may be mistaken, given a closer DNA end match to TRBJ2-5. The CDR3 here is CASSPAVGGETQYF. The CDR3 coding sequence is TGTGCCAGCAGCCCCGCCGTGGGGGGGGAGACCCAGTACTTC.